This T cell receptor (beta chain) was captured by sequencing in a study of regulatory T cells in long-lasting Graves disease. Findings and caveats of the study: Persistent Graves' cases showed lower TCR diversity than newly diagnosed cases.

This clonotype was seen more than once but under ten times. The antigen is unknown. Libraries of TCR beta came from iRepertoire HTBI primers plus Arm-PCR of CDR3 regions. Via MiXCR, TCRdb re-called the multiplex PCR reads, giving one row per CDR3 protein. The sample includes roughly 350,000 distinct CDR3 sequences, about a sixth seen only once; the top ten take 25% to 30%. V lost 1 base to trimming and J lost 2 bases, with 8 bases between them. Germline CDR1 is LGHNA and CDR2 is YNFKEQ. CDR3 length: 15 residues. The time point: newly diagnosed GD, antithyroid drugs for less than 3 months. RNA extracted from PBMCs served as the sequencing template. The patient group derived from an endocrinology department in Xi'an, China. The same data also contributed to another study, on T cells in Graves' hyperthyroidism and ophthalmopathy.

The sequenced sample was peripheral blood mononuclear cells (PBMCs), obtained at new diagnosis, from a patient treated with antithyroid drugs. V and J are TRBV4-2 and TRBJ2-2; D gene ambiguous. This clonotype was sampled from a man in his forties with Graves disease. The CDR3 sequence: CASSQVADNTGELFF. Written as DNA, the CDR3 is TGTGCCAGCAGCCAAGTCGCTGATAACACCGGGGAGCTGTTTTTT.